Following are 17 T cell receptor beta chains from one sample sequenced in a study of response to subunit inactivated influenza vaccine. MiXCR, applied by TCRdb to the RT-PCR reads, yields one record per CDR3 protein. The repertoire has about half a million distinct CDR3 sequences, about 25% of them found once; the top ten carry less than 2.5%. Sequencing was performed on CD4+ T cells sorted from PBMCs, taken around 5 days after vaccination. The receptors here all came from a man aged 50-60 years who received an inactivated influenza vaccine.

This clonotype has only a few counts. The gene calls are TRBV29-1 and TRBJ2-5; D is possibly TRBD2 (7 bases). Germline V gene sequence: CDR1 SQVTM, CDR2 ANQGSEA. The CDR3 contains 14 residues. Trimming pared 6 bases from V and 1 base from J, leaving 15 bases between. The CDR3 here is CSVNERGGQETQYF. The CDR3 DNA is TGCAGCGTCAACGAAAGGGGGGGCCAAGAGACCCAGTACTTC.

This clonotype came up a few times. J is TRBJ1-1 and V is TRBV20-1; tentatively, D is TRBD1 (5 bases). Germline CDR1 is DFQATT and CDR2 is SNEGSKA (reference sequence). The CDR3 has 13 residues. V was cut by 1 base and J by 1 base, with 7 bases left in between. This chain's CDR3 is CSARVGQNTEAFF. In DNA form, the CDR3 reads TGCAGTGCTAGAGTAGGACAGAACACTGAAGCTTTCTTT.

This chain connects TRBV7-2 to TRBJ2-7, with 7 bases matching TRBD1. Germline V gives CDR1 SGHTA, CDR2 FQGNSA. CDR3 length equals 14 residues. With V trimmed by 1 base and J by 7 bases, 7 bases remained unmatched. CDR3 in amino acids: CASSLGHRGGEQYF. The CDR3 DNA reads TGTGCCAGCAGCTTAGGACACAGGGGTGGGGAGCAGTACTTC. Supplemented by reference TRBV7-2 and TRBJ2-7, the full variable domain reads GAGVSQSPSNKVTEKGKDVELRCDPISGHTALYWYRQSLGQGLEFLIYFQGNSAPDKSGLPSDRFSAERTGGSVSTLTIQRTQQEDSAVYLCASSLGHRGGEQYFGPGTRLTVT.

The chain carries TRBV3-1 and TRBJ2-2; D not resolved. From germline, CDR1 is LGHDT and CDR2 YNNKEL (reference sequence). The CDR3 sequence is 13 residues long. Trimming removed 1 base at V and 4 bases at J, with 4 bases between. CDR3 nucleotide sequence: TGTGCCAGCAGCCAAGTAATCACCGGGGAGCTGTTTTTT. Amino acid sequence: CASSQVITGELFF. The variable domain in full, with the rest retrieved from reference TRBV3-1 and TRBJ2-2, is DTAVSQTPKYLVTQMGNDKSIKCEQNLGHDTMYWYKQDSKKFLKIMFSYNNKELIINETVPNRFSPKSPDKAHLNLHINSLELGDSAVYFCASSQVITGELFFGEGSRLTVL.

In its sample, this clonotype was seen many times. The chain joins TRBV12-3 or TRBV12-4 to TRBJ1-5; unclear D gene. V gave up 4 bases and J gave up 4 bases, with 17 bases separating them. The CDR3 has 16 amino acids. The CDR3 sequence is CASSSPTVRENQPQHF. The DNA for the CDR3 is TGTGCCAGCAGTTCTCCTACGGTGAGGGAGAATCAGCCCCAGCATTTT.

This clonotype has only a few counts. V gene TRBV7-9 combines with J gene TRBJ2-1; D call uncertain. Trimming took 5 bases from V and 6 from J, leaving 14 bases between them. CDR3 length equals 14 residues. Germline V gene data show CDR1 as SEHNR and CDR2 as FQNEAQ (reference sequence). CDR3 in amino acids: CASSHIGPTNEQFF. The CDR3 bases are TGTGCCAGCAGCCACATCGGGCCTACCAATGAGCAGTTCTTC.

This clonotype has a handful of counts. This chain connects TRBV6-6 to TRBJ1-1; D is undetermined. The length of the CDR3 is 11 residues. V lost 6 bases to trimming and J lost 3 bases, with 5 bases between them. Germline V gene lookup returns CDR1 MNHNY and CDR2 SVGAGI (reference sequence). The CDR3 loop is CASRTYTEAFF. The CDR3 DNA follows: TGTGCCAGCAGAACCTACACTGAAGCTTTCTTT.

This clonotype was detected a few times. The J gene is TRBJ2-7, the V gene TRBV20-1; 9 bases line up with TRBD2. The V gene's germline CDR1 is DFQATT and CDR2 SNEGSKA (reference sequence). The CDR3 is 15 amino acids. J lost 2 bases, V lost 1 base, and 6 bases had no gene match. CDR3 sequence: CSARAGAGGPYEQYF. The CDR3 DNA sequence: TGCAGTGCTAGAGCCGGCGCGGGAGGGCCCTACGAGCAGTACTTC.

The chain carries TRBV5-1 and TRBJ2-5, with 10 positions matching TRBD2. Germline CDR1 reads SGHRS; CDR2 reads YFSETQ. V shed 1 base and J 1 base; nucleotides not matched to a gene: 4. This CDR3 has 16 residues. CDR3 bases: TGCGCCAGCAGCTTGTTAGCGGGGGGTACCCAAGAGACCCAGTACTTC. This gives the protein CASSLLAGGTQETQYF. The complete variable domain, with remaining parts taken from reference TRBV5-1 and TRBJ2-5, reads KAGVTQTPRYLIKTRGQQVTLSCSPISGHRSVSWYQQTPGQGLQFLFEYFSETQRNKGNFPGRFSGRQFSNSRSEMNVSTLELGDSALYLCASSLLAGGTQETQYFGPGTRLLVL.

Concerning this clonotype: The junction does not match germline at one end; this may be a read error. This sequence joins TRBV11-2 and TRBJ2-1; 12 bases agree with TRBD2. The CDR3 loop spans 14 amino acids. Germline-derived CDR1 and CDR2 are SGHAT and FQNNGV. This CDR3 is CASSVTTSGSPMVF. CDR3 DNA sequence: TGTGCCAGCAGCGTAACGACTAGCGGGAGCCCCATGGTCTTC. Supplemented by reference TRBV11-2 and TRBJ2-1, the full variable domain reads EAGVAQSPRYKIIEKRQSVAFWCNPISGHATLYWYQQILGQGPKLLIQFQNNGVVDDSQLPKDRFSAERLKGVDSTLKIQPAKLEDSAVYLCASSVTTSGSPMVFGPGTRLTVL.

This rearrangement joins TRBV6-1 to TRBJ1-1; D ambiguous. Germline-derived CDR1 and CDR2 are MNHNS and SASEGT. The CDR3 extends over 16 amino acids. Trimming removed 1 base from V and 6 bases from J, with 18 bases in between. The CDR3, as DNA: TGTGCCAGCAGTGAAGGGGGTAGAGGCGTAAGGTCTGAAGCTTTCTTT. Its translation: CASSEGGRGVRSEAFF.

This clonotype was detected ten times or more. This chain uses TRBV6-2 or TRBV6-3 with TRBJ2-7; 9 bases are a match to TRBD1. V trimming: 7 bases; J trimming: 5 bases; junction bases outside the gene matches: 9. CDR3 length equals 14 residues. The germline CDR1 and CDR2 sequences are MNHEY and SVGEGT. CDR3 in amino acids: CASISGTGRNEQYF. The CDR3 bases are TGTGCCAGCATTTCCGGGACAGGGAGAAACGAGCAGTACTTC.

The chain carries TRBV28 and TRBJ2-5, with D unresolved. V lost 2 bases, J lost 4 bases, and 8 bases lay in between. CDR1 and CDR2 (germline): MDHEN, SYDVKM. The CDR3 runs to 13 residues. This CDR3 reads CASSLVNRETQYF. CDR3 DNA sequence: TGTGCCAGCAGTTTAGTAAACAGAGAGACCCAGTACTTC.

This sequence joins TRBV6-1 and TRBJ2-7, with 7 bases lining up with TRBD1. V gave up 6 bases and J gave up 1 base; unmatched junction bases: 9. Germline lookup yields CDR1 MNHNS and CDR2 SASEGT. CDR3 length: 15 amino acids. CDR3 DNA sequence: TGTGCCAGCAGCCTAGGGGGCGCTGGGTCCTACGAGCAGTACTTC. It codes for CASSLGGAGSYEQYF.

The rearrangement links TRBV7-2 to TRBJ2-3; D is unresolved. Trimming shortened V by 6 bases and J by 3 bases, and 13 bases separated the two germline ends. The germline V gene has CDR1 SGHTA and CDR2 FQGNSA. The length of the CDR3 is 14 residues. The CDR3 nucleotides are TGTGCCAGCAGTCGGCGGAGCTCGACAGATACGCAGTATTTT. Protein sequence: CASSRRSSTDTQYF. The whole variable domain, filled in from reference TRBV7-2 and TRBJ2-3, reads GAGVSQSPSNKVTEKGKDVELRCDPISGHTALYWYRQSLGQGLEFLIYFQGNSAPDKSGLPSDRFSAERTGGSVSTLTIQRTQQEDSAVYLCASSRRSSTDTQYFGPGTRLTVL.

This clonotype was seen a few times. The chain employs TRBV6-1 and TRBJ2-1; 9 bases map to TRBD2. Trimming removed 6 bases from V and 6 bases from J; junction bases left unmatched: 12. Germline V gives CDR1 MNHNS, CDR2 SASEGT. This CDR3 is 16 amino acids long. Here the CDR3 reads CASSPPASGNANEQFF. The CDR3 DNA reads TGTGCCAGCAGCCCACCCGCTAGCGGGAACGCCAATGAGCAGTTCTTC.

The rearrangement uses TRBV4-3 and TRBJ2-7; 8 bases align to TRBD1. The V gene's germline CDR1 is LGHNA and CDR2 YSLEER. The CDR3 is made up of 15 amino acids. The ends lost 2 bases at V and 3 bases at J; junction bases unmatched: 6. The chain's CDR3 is CASSQLPDRDYEQYF. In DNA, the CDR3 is TGCGCCAGCAGCCAACTTCCGGACAGGGACTACGAGCAGTACTTC.